This T cell receptor (beta chain) emerged from a study of blood T cell repertoires in COVID-19. Study context: The United States, Italy and Spain were the sources of the acute and convalescent COVID-19 samples. T cells, B-cell-depleted T cells, or PBMCs supplied cDNA or gDNA.

In the study's own analysis: Estimates of nucleated cell counts were drawn from the amplification of reference gene primers. Data came from immunoSEQ multiplex PCR; TCRdb stores just in-frame clones and leaves some out. The D gene and trimming were derived from the DNA, and the V and J assignments and clone size from that table. This sample has fewer than 100,000 clones, with about 87% found just once. Sequencing used peripheral blood. This TCR derives from a human donor with acute or convalescent COVID-19. The donor label of this sample is uncertain.

As DNA, the CDR3 is TGTGCCAGCAGTGATTACGATAGGACTAGGCGTGGAGAGACCCAGTACTTC. This sequence encodes CASSDYDRTRRGETQYF. V gene TRBV6-4 combines with J gene TRBJ2-5; 7 positions agree with TRBD2. This CDR3 is built from 17 residues. CDR1 is MRHNA and CDR2 is SNTAGT in the germline V gene. Trimming at V came to 3 bases and at J to 4 bases, leaving 14 bases not matched to a gene.